This is a list of T cell receptor beta chains from one sample in a study of blood T cell repertoires in COVID-19. Sequenced by immunoSEQ multiplex PCR; TCRdb stores in-frame clones only, minus some. The table has 200,000 or so clones, roughly 90% seen once. The sequenced material came from PBMCs or T cells enriched from blood (not recorded which). The receptors shown here come from a woman aged 35 to 49 with acute COVID-19. The CDR3 runs from the conserved cysteine through the conserved F or W.

>TRBV27|TRBJ1-2
CASSLFGYYGYTF
>TRBV19|TRBJ1-1
CASSMVWSGALNTEAFF
>TRBV18|TRBJ2-2
CASSPPIVTGELFF
>TRBV3-1/TRBV3-2|TRBJ1-4
CASSQVVGHQATNEKLFF
>TRBV30|TRBJ1-1
CAWGHRENTEAFF
>TRBV6-5|TRBJ1-1
CASSPMDRGYTEAFF
>TRBV12-5|TRBJ2-1
CASGESRVEQFF
>TRBV7-8|TRBJ2-7
CASSLVSGSHEQYF
>TRBV2|TRBJ1-2
CASNIDVHGNNEGYTF
>TRBV7-3|TRBJ1-1
CASSSVGTEAFF
>TRBV3-1/TRBV3-2|TRBJ1-4
CASSQEMADLKLFF
>TRBV28|TRBJ2-5
CASRSALAGGPSRSQYF
>TRBV30|TRBJ1-1
CAWLTGILNTEAFF
>TRBV18|TRBJ1-3
CASSPGSVAAHSGNTIYF
>TRBV3-1/TRBV3-2|TRBJ2-6
CASSRKGSGSGANVLTF
>TRBV24-1|TRBJ2-3
CATSDLNRGLETDTQYF
>TRBV6-4|TRBJ1-1
CASSMGGPNTEAFF
>TRBV6-5|TRBJ1-5
CASRADRGSHQPQHF
>TRBV14|TRBJ2-7
CASSLGTGGFYEQYF
>TRBV19|TRBJ1-1
CASSIRQGLMNTEAFF
>TRBV7-9|TRBJ1-5
CASSQDSSNQPQHF
>TRBV11-2|TRBJ2-3
CASSLDVGAGYSDTQYF
>TRBV27|TRBJ1-3
CAREGGAGNTIYF
>TRBV2|TRBJ1-4
CASGHKEEKLFF
>TRBV14|TRBJ1-3
CASSLQGVISGNTIYF
>TRBV2|TRBJ2-7
CASSELQTYEQYF
>TRBV3-1/TRBV3-2|TRBJ2-5
CASTRQEQETQYF
>TRBV15|TRBJ1-6
CATSRPGTSFVALHF
>TRBV19|TRBJ1-5
CASSVGPGQGLSNQPQHF
>TRBV6-4|TRBJ2-2
CASSDSGGGPAGELFF
>TRBV2|TRBJ2-1
CASSATSGGYNEQFF
>TRBV5-1|TRBJ2-2
CASIPAANTGELFF
>TRBV27|TRBJ1-2
CASSLRESNYGYTF
>TRBV7-2|TRBJ1-6
CASSLARIVDSPLHF
>TRBV2|TRBJ1-2
CAISERGLSYGYTF
>TRBV25-1|TRBJ2-1
CASSEVPGNEQFF
>TRBV9|TRBJ2-1
CASSVSHSGGARNEQFF
>TRBV6-5|TRBJ2-6
CASSRGSSGANVLTF
>TRBV5-4|TRBJ1-1
CASSPSSDRNTEAFF
>TRBV6-4|TRBJ1-1
CASSVSQGMGEAFF
>TRBV5-6|TRBJ1-2
CASLGQGKKYGYTF
>TRBV5-1|TRBJ1-1
CASSLAPGSEAFF
>TRBV2|TRBJ1-4
CASSEVTSVATNEKLFF
>TRBV6-2/TRBV6-3|TRBJ2-1
CASSYSRGQGTAVNEQFF
>TRBV29-1|TRBJ1-1
CSVEPGGVNTEAFF
>TRBV7-9|TRBJ1-2
CASSSKGLANYGYTF
>TRBV6-5|TRBJ1-6
CASSYGGGGGNSPLHF
>TRBV5-6|TRBJ2-1
CASSWRYNEQFF